These 27 T cell receptor beta chains came from one sample sequenced in a study of identical twins. TCRdb processed the 5' RACE reads anew with MiXCR; each CDR3 protein has one entry. There are 600,000 to 700,000 distinct CDR3 sequences in the sample; 21% occur only once, and roughly 4% lies in the top ten. The data also belong to a second study, concerning T cells expressing NK-cell markers.

Sequencing used PBMCs. The origin of the receptors is a woman aged 18-30 years in good health.

This clonotype was counted at least ten times. This chain connects TRBV12-3 or TRBV12-4 to TRBJ2-7; D possibly corresponds to TRBD2 (5 bases). This CDR3 is built from 14 residues. V lost 6 bases and J lost 0, with 12 bases in between. The CDR3 loop reads CASRRSGSSYEQYF. Written as DNA, the CDR3 is TGTGCCAGCAGGAGGAGCGGAAGCTCCTACGAGCAGTACTTC.

The J gene is TRBJ2-3, the V gene TRBV25-1; perhaps TRBD1 as D (5 bases). This CDR3 comprises 13 residues. V was shortened by 5 bases and J by 7 bases, with 13 bases between the two germline ends. CDR1 is MGHDK and CDR2 is SYGVNS in the germline V gene. The CDR3 DNA follows: TGTGCCAGCAGTCCTCCACAGGTTTATACGCAGTATTTT. The encoded protein is CASSPPQVYTQYF.

This clonotype has just a few counts. The chain links TRBV29-1 to TRBJ2-7; 12 bases agree with TRBD2. V was clipped by 6 bases and J by 2 bases; unmatched bases: 5. The V gene's germline CDR1 is SQVTM and CDR2 ANQGSEA. There are 14 residues in the CDR3. CDR3 amino acids: CSVGGLAGTYEQYF. As DNA, the CDR3 is TGCAGCGTAGGCGGACTAGCGGGAACCTACGAGCAGTACTTC.

There are a few counts of this clonotype. The V call is TRBV11-2, the J call TRBJ2-1; 8 bases line up with TRBD2. CDR1 is SGHAT and CDR2 is FQNNGV in the germline V gene. This CDR3 contains 15 residues. After removal of 2 bases from V and 2 bases from J, the junction contained 2 bases not matched to a gene. The CDR3: CASSLREGPYNEQFF. The CDR3 bases are TGTGCCAGCAGCTTACGGGAGGGCCCCTACAATGAGCAGTTCTTC.

This chain joins TRBV20-1 and TRBJ2-1, with D possibly matching TRBD2 (6 bases). The V gene lost 4 bases and the J gene lost 4 bases, with 8 bases spanning the gap. Germline-derived CDR1 and CDR2 are DFQATT and SNEGSKA (reference sequence). The CDR3 length is 12 residues. The DNA for the CDR3 is TGCAGTGCTATGGCGGGATACAATGAGCAGTTCTTC. This encodes CSAMAGYNEQFF.

The chain carries TRBV7-2 and TRBJ2-7; D ambiguous. Trimming shortened V by 1 base and J by 3 bases, and 13 bases separated the two germline ends. This CDR3 has 15 amino acids. Germline lookup yields CDR1 SGHTA and CDR2 FQGNSA. The CDR3 here is CASSLVRGPYYEQYF. CDR3 nucleotides: TGTGCCAGCAGCTTAGTTCGTGGACCGTACTACGAGCAGTACTTC.

This clonotype was counted between two and nine times. V and J are TRBV6-5 and TRBJ2-5; D gene ambiguous. The CDR3 contains 15 residues. CDR1 MNHEY and CDR2 SVGAGI come from the germline V gene. V was clipped by 0 bases and J by 4 bases, with 12 bases between them. As DNA, the CDR3 is TGTGCCAGCAGTTACTCCCCCGGCAGGTTAGAGACCCAGTACTTC. Translation: CASSYSPGRLETQYF.

This chain joins TRBV5-1 and TRBJ2-7; TRBD2 matches at 10 bases. CDR1 and CDR2 from the germline V gene are SGHRS and YFSETQ. Germline trimming cut 3 bases from V and 2 bases from J; bases unmatched to any gene: 14. This CDR3 is 18 amino acids long. The CDR3 is CASSWLPPRSGGAYEQYF. As DNA, the CDR3 is TGCGCCAGCAGCTGGCTCCCTCCCCGGAGCGGGGGGGCCTACGAGCAGTACTTC.

The chain employs TRBV20-1 and TRBJ2-7; D gene unclear. The CDR3 is 13 amino acids. Germline assignment: CDR1 DFQATT and CDR2 SNEGSKA (reference sequence). The germline V and J ends were trimmed by 6 bases and 0 bases, with 12 bases remaining between them. In nucleotides, the CDR3 is TGCAGTGCCCCCCGGGTGGACTCCTACGAGCAGTACTTC. It encodes CSAPRVDSYEQYF.

This clonotype was detected ten times or more. This chain joins TRBV7-9 and TRBJ2-3; 11 bases line up with TRBD2. In germline, CDR1 is SEHNR, CDR2 FQNEAQ (reference sequence). CDR3 length equals 15 residues. With 5 bases clipped from V and 3 bases from J, the junction kept 4 bases outside the gene matches. Here the CDR3 DNA reads TGTGCCAGCAGCGACGGGACTAGCGGAACAGATACGCAGTATTTT. Its protein is CASSDGTSGTDTQYF.

The chain recombines TRBV6-4 with TRBJ2-1; D tentatively reads TRBD1 or TRBD2 (6 bases each). Looked up from germline, CDR1 is MRHNA and CDR2 is SNTAGT. The CDR3 spans 14 residues. Trimming removed 6 bases from V and 5 bases from J, with 14 bases in between. CDR3 bases: TGTGCCAGCAGATCTTCGGGGGCGGACAATGAGCAGTTCTTC. This encodes CASRSSGADNEQFF.

This clonotype was counted only a few times. This sequence joins TRBV4-1 and TRBJ2-7; the D is unclear. Deletions cut 0 bases from V and 6 bases from J, with 9 bases between. CDR3 length: 13 amino acids. Looked up from germline, CDR1 is MGHRA and CDR2 is YSYEKL. The CDR3 is CASSQDRSSEQYF. CDR3 nucleotide sequence: TGCGCCAGCAGCCAAGATAGGTCCAGCGAGCAGTACTTC.

This sequence joins TRBV11-2 and TRBJ2-7, with TRBD1 identical over 12 bases. The CDR3 totals 16 residues. After removal of 1 base from V and 6 bases from J, the junction contained 7 bases not matched to a gene. Germline V gene data show CDR1 as SGHAT and CDR2 as FQNNGV. The CDR3 spells CASSLGRDRGLREQYF. In DNA, the CDR3 is TGTGCCAGCAGCTTAGGCAGGGACAGGGGGCTTCGCGAGCAGTACTTC.

This clonotype has only a few counts. The genes are TRBV20-1 and TRBJ1-2; D is unclear. Germline values: CDR1 DFQATT, CDR2 SNEGSKA (reference sequence). V was shortened by 0 bases and J by 1 base, with 6 bases between the two germline ends. The CDR3 has 13 amino acids. The CDR3 loop is CSARDLSNYGYTF. CDR3 coding DNA: TGCAGTGCTAGAGATCTCAGTAACTATGGCTACACCTTC.

The gene calls are TRBV7-2 and TRBJ2-1; weak D call: TRBD1 (6 bases). Trimming left V 0 bases short and J 11 bases short, with 11 bases between. The germline V gene encodes CDR1 SGHTA and CDR2 FQGNSA. This CDR3 is built from 13 residues. CDR3 nucleotide sequence: TGTGCCAGCAGCTTAGCTAACAGGGCCAAGCAGTTCTTC. Amino acids: CASSLANRAKQFF.

This clonotype was picked up many times. The V call is TRBV12-3 or TRBV12-4, the J call TRBJ2-7, with D perhaps TRBD2 (5 bases). CDR3 size: 12 residues. The V end was cut by 8 bases, the J end by 2 bases, with 10 bases between. Here the CDR3 reads CASGGETYEQYF. The CDR3 nucleotides read TGTGCCAGCGGTGGGGAGACCTACGAGCAGTACTTC.

This clonotype was observed once. The chain couples TRBV20-1 to TRBJ2-2, with D maybe TRBD1 (7 bases). Trimming took off 2 bases at V and 3 bases at J, with 13 bases between the two ends. CDR3 length: 15 amino acids. Germline values: CDR1 DFQATT, CDR2 SNEGSKA (reference sequence). Written as DNA, the CDR3 is TGCAGTGCTAGACATCCCAGGGGGGACACCGGGGAGCTGTTTTTT. As protein: CSARHPRGDTGELFF.

J is TRBJ1-1 and V is TRBV4-3; a possible D gene is TRBD1 (6 bases). V shed 6 bases and J shed 0 bases, with 17 bases lying between them. This CDR3 has 16 amino acids. Germline assignment: CDR1 LGHNA and CDR2 YSLEER. This CDR3 is CASRPGHDPMNTEAFF. CDR3 coding DNA: TGCGCCAGCAGACCGGGACACGACCCGATGAACACTGAAGCTTTCTTT.

This rearrangement joins TRBV2 to TRBJ1-2; perhaps TRBD1 as D (5 bases). Trimming pared 6 bases from V and 1 base from J, leaving 12 bases between. The CDR3 extends over 14 amino acids. Germline V CDR1 and CDR2: SNHLY, FYNNEI. CDR3 DNA sequence: TGTGCCAGCAGAATGGGGCTGGATAACTATGGCTACACCTTC. Protein: CASRMGLDNYGYTF.

The chain uses TRBV6-1 and TRBJ2-1, with D perhaps assigned TRBD1 or TRBD2 (5 bases each). Trimming cost V 5 bases and J 14 bases, with 19 bases left between them. CDR3 length: 13 residues. Germline V gene data show CDR1 as MNHNS and CDR2 as SASEGT. The CDR3 coding sequence is TGTGCCAGCAGTCCCAGGGTGGAATGGGGGAAGTTCTTC. Residues: CASSPRVEWGKFF.

This clonotype has only a few counts. The chain uses TRBV24-1 and TRBJ2-1; 7 bases agree with TRBD1. The CDR3 loop spans 13 amino acids. Per germline, CDR1 KGHDR and CDR2 SFDVKD. V gave up 5 bases and J gave up 10 bases; unmatched junction bases: 7. The CDR3 coding sequence is TGTGCCACCAGTGGTCTACAGGGACAGGAGCAGTTCTTC. This codes for CATSGLQGQEQFF.

This chain links TRBV29-1 with TRBJ1-2; 8 bases map to TRBD1. Germline V gives CDR1 SQVTM, CDR2 ANQGSEA. The CDR3 loop spans 15 amino acids. Trimming at V came to 6 bases and at J to 8 bases, leaving 17 bases not matched to a gene. The CDR3 bases are TGCAGCGTGGCGGACAGGGTAGGGGGCCAAGGGGGCTACACCTTC. It encodes CSVADRVGGQGGYTF.

This clonotype was observed at least ten times. CDR3 sequence (DNA): TGCGCCAGCAGCTTGGAGAGCTACACCGGGGAGCTGTTTTTT. Its translation: CASSLESYTGELFF. The rearrangement links TRBV5-1 to TRBJ2-2, with D unclear. CDR3 length: 14 amino acids. Looked up from germline, CDR1 is SGHRS and CDR2 is YFSETQ. Trimming stripped 0 bases from V and 3 bases from J, with 6 bases between.

The V call is TRBV12-3 or TRBV12-4, the J call TRBJ2-1; D assignment may be TRBD1 or TRBD2 (5 bases each). This CDR3 region has 17 residues. V was pared by 7 bases and J by 7 bases, with 26 bases between. This chain's CDR3 is CASKGKRTQRPGNEQFF. DNA of the CDR3: TGTGCCAGCAAGGGGAAAAGGACTCAACGACCAGGAAATGAGCAGTTCTTC.

The rearrangement links TRBV6-2 or TRBV6-3 to TRBJ2-2; TRBD1 is a possible D gene (6 bases). The length of the CDR3 is 20 residues. Trimming shortened V by 0 bases and J by 8 bases, and 28 bases separated the two germline ends. The germline V gene has CDR1 MNHEY and CDR2 SVGEGT. CDR3 region: CASSYSMGQGHRASRGELFF. The CDR3 DNA reads as TGTGCCAGCAGTTACTCGATGGGGCAGGGACACCGGGCTTCGAGGGGGGAGCTGTTTTTT.

This clonotype was recorded many times. The chain carries TRBV4-3 and TRBJ2-1; possible D gene TRBD2, 6 bases. V lost 0 bases, J lost 4 bases, and 10 bases lay in between. The length of the CDR3 is 15 residues. Germline lookup yields CDR1 LGHNA and CDR2 YSLEER. The CDR3 region is CASSQEISGYNEQFF. CDR3 nucleotide sequence: TGCGCCAGCAGCCAAGAAATTAGCGGATACAATGAGCAGTTCTTC.

The chain carries TRBV29-1 and TRBJ2-5; weak D call: TRBD2 (5 bases). CDR3 length: 14 residues. The germline V gene encodes CDR1 SQVTM and CDR2 ANQGSEA. Trimming removed 0 bases at V and 5 bases at J, with 13 bases between. The CDR3 DNA reads TGCAGCGTTGAAGAAGAGCGGAACGGGGAGACCCAGTACTTC. It is translated as CSVEEERNGETQYF.